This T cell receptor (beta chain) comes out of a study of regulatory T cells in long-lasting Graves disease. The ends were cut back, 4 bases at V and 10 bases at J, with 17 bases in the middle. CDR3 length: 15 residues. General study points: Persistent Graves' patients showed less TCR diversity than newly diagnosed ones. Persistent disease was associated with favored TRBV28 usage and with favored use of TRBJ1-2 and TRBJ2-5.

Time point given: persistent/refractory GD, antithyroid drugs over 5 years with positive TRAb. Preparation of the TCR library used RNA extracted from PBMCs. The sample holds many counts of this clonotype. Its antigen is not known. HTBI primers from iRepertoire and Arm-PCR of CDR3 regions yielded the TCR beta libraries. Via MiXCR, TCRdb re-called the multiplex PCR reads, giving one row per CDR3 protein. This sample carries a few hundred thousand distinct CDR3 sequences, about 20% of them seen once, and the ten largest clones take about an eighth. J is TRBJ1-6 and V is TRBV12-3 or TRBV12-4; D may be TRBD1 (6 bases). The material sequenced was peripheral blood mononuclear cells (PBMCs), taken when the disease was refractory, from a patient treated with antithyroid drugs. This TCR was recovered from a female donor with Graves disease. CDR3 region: CASSYATGTVSPLHF. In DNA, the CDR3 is TGTGCCAGCAGTTACGCTACAGGGACCGTATCACCCCTCCACTTT.